The entry below gives a single TCR beta chain sequence along with its context. Its antigen has not been determined. The record has no base qualities; no much larger clone is one base away. There are 13 amino acids in the CDR3, from cysteine to phenylalanine inclusive. The CDR3 DNA has 39 bases and is translated from base 1. The germline V gene (reference sequence) provides CDR1 SEHNR and CDR2 FQNEAQ. V drops 2 bases and J drops 4 bases, leaving 8 bases in between. The data were taken from a study of chemoradiotherapy in HPV16-positive cancers (dated by TCRdb to 2022 to 2024). Some background on the complete study: Candidate HPV-specific T-cell clones and common TCR motifs were defined by functional T-cell assays performed on cells from two HPV16-positive patients. Whether T-cell immunity against the HPV oncoproteins E6 and E7 changes during chemoradiotherapy and whether survival is affected by this immunity were examined in the study. The candidate HPV-specific TCRs and motifs were subsequently tracked in TCR repertoires obtained from roughly 78 patients with HPV-related cancers.

Repertoires were sampled repeatedly over the course of chemoradiotherapy, so clonal expansion could be followed in the tumor microenvironment. Study-wide conclusions, independent of this receptor: Among HPV16-positive patients, expansion of HPV-responsive T cells during chemoradiotherapy was associated with better recurrence-free survival. The survival association was reported for HPV16-positive patients, and the functional definition of HPV-specific T cells was derived from only a couple of HPV16-positive patients. Expansion of candidate HPV-specific clones and E7-related TCR motifs was observed in the tumor microenvironment during treatment, whereas no such expansion was observed for non-HPV-specific T cells.

The library was built by means of the immunoSEQ multiplex PCR assay. Held by TCRdb, this immuneACCESS table contains in-frame sequences only and omits some clones. Under half of the omission traces to an unresolved V gene where checked; the cause of the rest is unknown. For this sample the table gives about 13,000 clones, of which roughly 84% were detected only once. Jointly, the top ten make up around 5.4% of the sample. The V gene is TRBV7-9 and the J gene is TRBJ1-2; a tentative D call is TRBD1 (5 bases match). The sequence came from a human donor with HPV-associated anogenital cancer. This specimen consisted of blood, obtained from a patient who underwent chemoradiotherapy. The DNA reads as follows: TGTGCCAGCAGCTTATCAGGGACCTATGGCTACACCTTC. It translates as CASSLSGTYGYTF.